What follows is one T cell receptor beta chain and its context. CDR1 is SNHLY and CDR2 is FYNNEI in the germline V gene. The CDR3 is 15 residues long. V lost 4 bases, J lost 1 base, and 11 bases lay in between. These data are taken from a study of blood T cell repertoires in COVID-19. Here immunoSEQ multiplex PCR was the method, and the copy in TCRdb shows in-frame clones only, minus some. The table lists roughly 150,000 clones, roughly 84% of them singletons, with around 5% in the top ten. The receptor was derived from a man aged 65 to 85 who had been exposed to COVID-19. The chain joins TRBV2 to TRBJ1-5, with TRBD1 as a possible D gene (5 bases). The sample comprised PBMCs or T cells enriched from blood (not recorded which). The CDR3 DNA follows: TGTGCCAGCAGTGTAGGAGGGGTCAGCAATCAGCCCCAGCATTTT. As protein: CASSVGGVSNQPQHF.